Listed below are T cell receptor beta chains from one sample, sequenced in a study of STAT3 mutations in large granular lymphocyte leukemia. The method was immunoSEQ multiplex PCR; TCRdb's version includes in-frame clones alone and lacks a portion of them. The profile shows roughly 46,000 clones, 80% to 90% of them singletons. The sequencing input was PBMCs. The receptor source for this set is a human donor with T large granular lymphocyte leukemia. Some clones in this sample may be carry-over from other donors' samples. Each CDR3 is given without its conserved first and last residue. Fields, in order: J gene, clone size, V gene, CDR3 protein. Clone size is given for some rows only: seen once, a few or many times, or a class if the clone is expanded.

TRBJ2-2	NA	TRBV2	ASSPTGTGELF
TRBJ1-1	few	TRBV28	ASSSPDKGTRLAF
TRBJ2-4	few	TRBV7-8	ASSLVASGVRGIQY
TRBJ1-1	NA	TRBV28	ASSFPTGGMNTEAF
TRBJ1-1	NA	TRBV2	ASSRNRRVEAF
TRBJ1-2	few	TRBV25-1	ASSERTGHGYT
TRBJ1-5	NA	TRBV18	ASSPAWGVGNQPQH
TRBJ2-5	NA	TRBV9	ASSATQYQETQY
TRBJ1-3	NA	TRBV18	ASSPRTGAISGNTIY
TRBJ2-3	NA	TRBV10-3	AISPQGASTDTQY
TRBJ1-6	NA	TRBV18	ASSPRRGNNSPLH
TRBJ1-4	NA	TRBV7-9	ASSLGTGVPFNEKLF
TRBJ1-5	once	TRBV19	ASSTRDRNQPQH
TRBJ1-2	once	TRBV7-2	ASSLVGGTNYGYT
TRBJ2-7	NA	TRBV19	ASSIVGASGEQY
TRBJ2-7	NA	TRBV5-1	ASSLEGGGLYEQY
TRBJ1-5	NA	TRBV27	ASSPRVGVNQPQH
TRBJ1-5	NA	TRBV2	ASSQGGDGNQPQH
TRBJ2-3	NA	TRBV2	ASPGGLTDTQY
TRBJ2-2	NA	TRBV5-1	ASSLAGGPNTGELF
TRBJ1-1	NA	TRBV2	ASSERTGVMNTEAF
TRBJ2-2	NA	TRBV6-5	AISGANTGELF
TRBJ2-7	NA	TRBV18	ASSTSGGASGSYEQY
TRBJ2-3	NA	TRBV10-3	AISEREDITDTQY
TRBJ2-3	NA	TRBV7-9	ASSTLRGADTQY
TRBJ2-7	NA	TRBV10-3	AIPRGPTGSNGEQY
TRBJ1-4	NA	TRBV29-1	SVSKDVSEKLF
TRBJ1-6	NA	TRBV7-6	ASSQGGGWENSPLH
TRBJ2-2	NA	TRBV7-6	ASSQRPTIATGELF
TRBJ1-1	NA	TRBV7-2	ASSARRGGGTEAF
TRBJ1-6	NA	TRBV7-9	ASSSWTGSSYNSPLH
TRBJ2-7	NA	TRBV7-6	ASSSSRDIRSYEQY
TRBJ2-5	NA	TRBV25-1	ASSDGGRETQY
TRBJ1-2	NA	TRBV5-4	ASSLEGAIVGYT
TRBJ1-2	NA	TRBV5-1	ASSSWDRASGYT
TRBJ2-5	few	TRBV5-6	ASSLNRLRETQY
TRBJ2-3	few	TRBV4-2	ASSEQGSTDTQY
TRBJ1-2	NA	TRBV5-1	ASSLNPVLGYT
TRBJ1-3	NA	TRBV4-3	ASSQDRAGNTIY
TRBJ1-2	NA	TRBV11-2	ASSSLFGYT
TRBJ1-4	NA	TRBV14	ASSQEFRTWASNEKLF